This T cell receptor beta chain was identified in a study of a mutant IDH1 vaccine in newly diagnosed glioma (dated by TCRdb to about 2021). For the wider study: Vaccination was initiated 4-6 weeks after radiotherapy alone, or concurrently with temozolomide cycles in the chemotherapy-containing groups. Of the approximately 33 patients who were treated, around 62% were male and about 40% were female, and the mean age was roughly 40 years. Before enrollment, most patients had been given radiochemotherapy with temozolomide as standard therapy, while the rest had received either radiotherapy alone or temozolomide alone. Visit V12 was the week-35 safety follow-up and visit V13 was the week-47 end of study. Peripheral blood was drawn at six visits: V03 (baseline), V05, V07, V10, V12 and V13. For exploratory analyses, longitudinal TCRB deep sequencing was carried out in 25 to 30 treated patients wherever samples were available.

Summary of the overall study and its limitations: Across multiple MHC alleles, vaccine-induced immune responses were seen in just over 90% of patients. Pseudoprogression seemed to be unrelated to changes in the top peripheral T cell clonotypes found by TCRB sequencing. Selection of PBMC samples for TCRB deep sequencing was based on availability. It was noted by the authors that analyses of patient blood samples could not be reproduced owing to sample limitations.

As to this clone: What antigen it recognizes has not been identified. Base qualities are not recorded, but no much larger clone differs from it by a single base.

The sample's time point label, in plain terms: week 35, safety follow-up. A 20-mer mutant IDH1 peptide at 300 micrograms in Montanide made up each vaccine dose, which was injected subcutaneously together with topical imiquimod. Eight vaccinations were administered to patients in weeks 1, 3, 5, 7, 11, 15, 19 and 23, corresponding to visits V03 through V10. Newly diagnosed WHO grade 3 or 4 IDH1-mutant astrocytomas showing loss of nuclear ATRX were present in the donors. The samples were drawn from NOA16, a multicentre, single-arm, open-label phase I trial in Germany that tested a mutant IDH1 peptide vaccine in humans for the first time. The DNeasy Blood and Tissue Kit was used to extract genomic DNA from EDTA blood for TCRB sequencing. CDR1 and CDR2, per the germline V gene (reference sequence), are LNHDA and SQIVND. The CDR3 numbers 17 residues from cysteine through phenylalanine. The retained sequence is limited to the CDR3, 51 bases, with the frame set at the first base. For this chain, trimming is 4 bases at the V end and 4 bases at the J end, and the number of junction bases without a gene match is 15.

Receptor amplification or capture employed the immunoSEQ multiplex PCR assay. Following the manufacturer's protocol, the hsTCRB Kit was used to amplify rearranged TCR beta chain sequences. Sequencing of TCRB libraries was carried out on an Illumina MiSeq. The source study handled its data this way. Demultiplexing, trimming and gene mapping were performed with the kit vendor's proprietary platform. The clones in this table, taken by TCRdb from immuneACCESS, are in-frame only. Not every clone is retained; where verified, under half of the shortfall comes from an unresolved V gene, and the cause of the rest is unknown. Clone size and V and J calls were adopted from that table, with D and trimming inferred from the DNA. Across this sample there are 34,000 or so clones, with roughly three quarters seen only once. About 11% of the sample rests with the top ten.

The chain employs TRBV19 and TRBJ2-7; the central 8 bases match TRBD1. The TCR originated in a woman aged 35 to 49 with glioma. Sequencing was performed on PBMCs, taken from a glioma patient whose treatment included an IDH1 peptide vaccine. The DNA sequence is as follows: TGTGCCAGTAGTACCCGTAGGTTGCCAGGGGGCCTTTACGAGCAGTACTTC. Translated, this is CASSTRRLPGGLYEQYF.